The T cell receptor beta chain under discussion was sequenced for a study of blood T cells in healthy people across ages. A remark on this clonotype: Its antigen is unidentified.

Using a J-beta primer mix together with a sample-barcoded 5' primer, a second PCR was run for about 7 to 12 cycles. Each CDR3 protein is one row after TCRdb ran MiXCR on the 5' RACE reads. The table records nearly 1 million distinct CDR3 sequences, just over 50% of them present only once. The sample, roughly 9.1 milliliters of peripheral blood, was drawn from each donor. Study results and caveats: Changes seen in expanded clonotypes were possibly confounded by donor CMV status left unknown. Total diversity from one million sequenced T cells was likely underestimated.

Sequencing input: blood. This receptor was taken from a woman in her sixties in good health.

CDR3 nucleotide sequence: TGTGCCAGCTCACCACCGGACAGGGCTGCAACTAATGAAAAACTGTTTTTT. Its protein product is CASSPPDRAATNEKLFF. This sequence joins TRBV18 and TRBJ1-4, with 8 bases that match TRBD1. V shed 0 bases and J 0 bases; nucleotides not matched to a gene: 3. Germline loops: CDR1 KGHSH, CDR2 LQKENI. There are 17 residues in the CDR3.